Listed here are 17 T cell receptor beta chains from one sample, sequenced in a study of cytomegalovirus exposure and HLA in healthy donors. Amplification used 60 Vbeta primers and 13 Jbeta primers. Profiled with immunoSEQ multiplex PCR; TCRdb holds only in-frame clones, not every one. In the table there are over 200,000 clones, 70% to 90% of which are singletons. Sequencing input: PBMCs. Receptors originate from a human donor in good health.

A word on this clone: The junction differs from germline at one of its ends, possibly a read error. This chain connects TRBV7-7 to TRBJ2-5, with 8 bases aligning to TRBD2. Germline lookup yields CDR1 SSHAT and CDR2 FNYEAQ (reference sequence). The CDR3 has 16 amino acids. CDR3 coding DNA: TGTGCTAGCAGCCCCACTAGCGGAGGGGGCCAAGAGACCCAGTACTTC. It encodes CASSPTSGGGQETQYF.

V usage is TRBV5-1 and J usage is TRBJ2-7, with a weak D call TRBD2 (6 bases). The CDR3 contains 15 residues. Germline V gene data show CDR1 as SGHRS and CDR2 as YFSETQ. Deletions cut 0 bases from V and 3 bases from J, with 13 bases between. DNA of the CDR3: TGCGCCAGCAGCTTGGCGGGGGATCGGGGCTACGAGCAGTACTTC. It is translated as CASSLAGDRGYEQYF.

CDR3: CASSYKSSYNEQFF. CDR3 nucleotides: TGTGCCAGCAGCTACAAAAGCTCCTACAATGAGCAGTTCTTC. V usage is TRBV9 and J usage is TRBJ2-1; D uncertain. Per the germline V gene, CDR1 is SGDLS and CDR2 is YYNGEE. Trimming left V 4 bases short and J 0 bases short, with 8 bases between. The CDR3 runs to 14 residues.

This chain joins TRBV28 and TRBJ1-1, with TRBD1 matching over 9 bases. The V gene end was trimmed by 5 bases and the J gene end by 1 base; junction bases not matched to a gene: 11. CDR1 is MDHEN, CDR2 SYDVKM, per germline. This CDR3 region has 17 residues. The CDR3: CASSRNSEGQGNTEAFF. The CDR3, as DNA: TGTGCCAGCAGTCGAAACTCCGAGGGACAGGGGAACACTGAAGCTTTCTTT.

This chain joins TRBV2 and TRBJ2-7, with 8 bases lining up with TRBD2. After removal of 5 bases from V and 5 bases from J, the junction contained 11 bases not matched to a gene. Germline V gene sequence: CDR1 SNHLY, CDR2 FYNNEI. This CDR3 is built from 15 residues. CDR3 loop: CASSLRPDGRDEQYF. DNA for the CDR3: TGTGCCAGCAGTCTACGACCTGACGGGAGGGACGAGCAGTACTTC.

This chain joins TRBV9 and TRBJ2-1, with 7 positions matching TRBD2. Unmatched junction bases numbered 23, after V lost 4 bases and J lost 10 bases. This CDR3 comprises 18 residues. Germline loops: CDR1 SGDLS, CDR2 YYNGEE. The CDR3 DNA follows: TGTGCCAGCAGCCCCCCTGGGCGGGAGTTCCCCCGCCCGGGAGAGCAGTTCTTC. The encoded protein is CASSPPGREFPRPGEQFF.

The V call is TRBV5-1, the J call TRBJ2-1; D possibly corresponds to TRBD2 (6 bases). Trimming cost V 3 bases and J 7 bases, with 11 bases left between them. This CDR3 contains 13 residues. CDR1 and CDR2 (germline): SGHRS, YFSETQ. CDR3 protein: CASSSVAVNEQFF. CDR3 coding DNA: TGCGCCAGCAGCTCGGTAGCGGTAAATGAGCAGTTCTTC.

This sequence joins TRBV19 and TRBJ2-7; 10 bases are shared with TRBD2. V dropped 2 bases and J dropped 1; count of bases not matched to a gene: 8. Germline CDR1 reads LNHDA; CDR2 reads SQIVND (reference sequence). The CDR3 is 17 amino acids. CDR3 DNA sequence: TGTGCCAGTAGTATACAACTAGCGGGAACCCTATCCTACGAGCAGTACTTC. As protein: CASSIQLAGTLSYEQYF.

The V call is TRBV4-1, the J call TRBJ2-5, with 11 bases lining up with TRBD2. This CDR3 is built from 15 residues. In germline, CDR1 is MGHRA, CDR2 YSYEKL. V lost 4 bases, J lost 3 bases, and 4 bases stayed unmatched. The CDR3 here is CASSPGTSGKETQYF. CDR3 sequence (DNA): TGCGCCAGCAGCCCAGGGACTAGCGGAAAAGAGACCCAGTACTTC.

The genes are TRBV30 and TRBJ1-1; D is undetermined. Looked up from germline, CDR1 is GTSNPN and CDR2 is SVGIG (reference sequence). Between the trimmed V and J ends, which lost 0 bases and 0 bases, there was a span of 8 bases. CDR3 length: 14 residues. The DNA of the CDR3 is TGTGCCTGGAGTGTTCACAGAATGAACACTGAAGCTTTCTTT. It translates to CAWSVHRMNTEAFF.

The rearrangement joins TRBV25-1 to TRBJ2-7; 8 bases match TRBD2. J lost 6 bases, V lost 10 bases, and 5 bases had no gene match. CDR3 size: 11 residues. The V gene's germline CDR1 is MGHDK and CDR2 SYGVNS. In DNA, the CDR3 is TGTGCCACGCGGGAGGTGAGCGAGCAGTACTTC. Protein: CATREVSEQYF.

J is TRBJ2-3 and V is TRBV27; D may be TRBD2 (6 bases). From germline, CDR1 is MNHEY and CDR2 SMNVEV (reference sequence). CDR3 length equals 16 residues. V shed 0 bases and J shed 2 bases, with 12 bases lying between them. CDR3 DNA: TGTGCCAGCAGTTTATCGCTAGCGTACCACACAGATACGCAGTATTTT. It translates to CASSLSLAYHTDTQYF.

V gene TRBV2 combines with J gene TRBJ2-1; D might be TRBD2 (6 bases). The CDR3 contains 13 residues. CDR1 SNHLY and CDR2 FYNNEI come from the germline V gene. V lost 6 bases and J 9 bases, leaving 15 bases between the germline ends. CDR3 nucleotide sequence: TGTGCCAGCAGCAAGACCCTGGGGGGTGAGCAGTTCTTC. As protein: CASSKTLGGEQFF.

The chain is built from TRBV7-9 and TRBJ1-2; 12 bases are shared with TRBD1. The CDR3 loop spans 15 amino acids. Trimming removed 3 bases from V and 6 bases from J; junction bases left unmatched: 5. Germline CDR1 is SEHNR and CDR2 is FQNEAQ (reference sequence). CDR3 region: CASSFGDRGQNGYTF. CDR3 DNA: TGTGCCAGCAGCTTCGGGGACAGGGGGCAAAATGGCTACACCTTC.

In regard to this clone: Germline is not matched at one junction end, which may reflect a read error. J is TRBJ2-4 and V is TRBV7-9, with 10 bases aligning to TRBD1. Germline CDR1 SEHNR, CDR2 FQNEAQ (reference sequence). CDR3 length equals 17 residues. This CDR3 is CSSSLGLDRGPGNIQYF. The CDR3 DNA reads as TGTTCCAGCAGCTTAGGGTTAGACAGGGGGCCCGGAAACATTCAGTACTTC.

The V call is TRBV18, the J call TRBJ2-5, with a tentative D call TRBD1 (6 bases). CDR1 KGHSH and CDR2 LQKENI come from the germline V gene. V lost 4 bases and J lost 2, with 14 bases in between. The length of the CDR3 is 15 residues. CDR3 region: CASSLPGQIQETQYF. CDR3 bases: TGTGCCAGCTCACTGCCGGGACAAATACAAGAGACCCAGTACTTC.

This rearrangement joins TRBV4-1 to TRBJ2-2; D perhaps matches TRBD1 (5 bases). Trimming took off 1 base at V and 5 bases at J, with 11 bases between the two ends. This CDR3 has 15 amino acids. Per the germline V gene, CDR1 is MGHRA and CDR2 is YSYEKL. As DNA, the CDR3 is TGCGCCAGCAGCCAAGGGCAGGGTTTTACCGGGGAGCTGTTTTTT. It yields the protein CASSQGQGFTGELFF.